This T cell receptor beta chain appears in the sequencing data of a study of blood T cell repertoires in COVID-19. In the study overall: Sites across the United States, Italy and Spain contributed samples from acute and convalescent COVID-19. PBMCs, B-cell-depleted T cells, or T cells were the source of the cDNA or gDNA that made up the material.

The authors' processing: The authors estimated nucleated cell counts from reference gene primer amplification. The repertoire was sequenced with immunoSEQ multiplex PCR; TCRdb's copy has only in-frame clones and lacks some. That table gives V, J and clone size, and the DNA gave D and trimming. Of approximately 230,000 clones detected, about 80% appear once; the ten largest clones hold 4.5% to 6%. This CDR3 has 13 amino acids. Germline V gene data show CDR1 as WNHNN and CDR2 as SYGVQD (reference sequence). V lost 4 bases to trimming and J lost 13 bases, with 14 bases between them. The receptor comes from a woman of 80 years or more with active or convalescent COVID-19. The chain employs TRBV10-1 and TRBJ1-6, with D possibly being TRBD1 (6 bases). Material: peripheral blood. The CDR3 is CASSGQVADPLHF. The DNA for the CDR3 is TGCGCCAGCAGTGGACAGGTGGCGGATCCCCTCCACTTT.